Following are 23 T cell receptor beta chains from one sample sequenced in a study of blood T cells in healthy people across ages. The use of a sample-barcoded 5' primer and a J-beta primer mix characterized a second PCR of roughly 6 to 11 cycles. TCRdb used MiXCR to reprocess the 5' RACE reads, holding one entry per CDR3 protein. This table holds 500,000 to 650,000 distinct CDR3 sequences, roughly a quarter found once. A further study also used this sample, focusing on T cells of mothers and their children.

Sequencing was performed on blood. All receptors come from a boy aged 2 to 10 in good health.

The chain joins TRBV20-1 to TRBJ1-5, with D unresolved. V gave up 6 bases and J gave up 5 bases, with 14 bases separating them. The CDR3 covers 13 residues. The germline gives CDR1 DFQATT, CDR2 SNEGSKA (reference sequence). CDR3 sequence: CSACQELDQPQHF. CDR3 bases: TGCAGTGCCTGCCAAGAACTCGATCAGCCCCAGCATTTT.

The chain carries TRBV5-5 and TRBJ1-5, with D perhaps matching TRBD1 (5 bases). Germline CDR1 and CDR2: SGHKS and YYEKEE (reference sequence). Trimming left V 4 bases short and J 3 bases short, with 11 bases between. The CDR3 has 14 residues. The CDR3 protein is CASSLGTHNQPQHF. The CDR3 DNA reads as TGTGCCAGCAGCCTAGGGACCCACAATCAGCCCCAGCATTTT.

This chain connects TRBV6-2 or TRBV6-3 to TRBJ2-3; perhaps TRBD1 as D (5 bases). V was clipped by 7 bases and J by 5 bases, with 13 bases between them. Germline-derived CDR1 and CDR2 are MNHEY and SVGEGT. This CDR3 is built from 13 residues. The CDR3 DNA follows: TGTGCCAGCAACGACAGTCCCAAAGATACGCAGTATTTT. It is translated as CASNDSPKDTQYF.

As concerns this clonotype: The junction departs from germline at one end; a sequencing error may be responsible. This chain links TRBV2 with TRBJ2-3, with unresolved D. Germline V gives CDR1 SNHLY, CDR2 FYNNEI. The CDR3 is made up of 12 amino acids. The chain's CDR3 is CTSSPVGSTQYF. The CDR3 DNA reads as TGTACCAGCAGTCCTGTTGGCAGTACGCAGTATTTT.

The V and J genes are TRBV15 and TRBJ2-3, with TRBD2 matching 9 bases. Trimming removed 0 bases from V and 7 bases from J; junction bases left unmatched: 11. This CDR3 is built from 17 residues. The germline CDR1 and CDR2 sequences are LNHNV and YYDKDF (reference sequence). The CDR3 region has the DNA TGTGCCACCAGCAGAGACGGGGCGGGGGGGCCGTCGAATACGCAGTATTTT. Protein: CATSRDGAGGPSNTQYF.

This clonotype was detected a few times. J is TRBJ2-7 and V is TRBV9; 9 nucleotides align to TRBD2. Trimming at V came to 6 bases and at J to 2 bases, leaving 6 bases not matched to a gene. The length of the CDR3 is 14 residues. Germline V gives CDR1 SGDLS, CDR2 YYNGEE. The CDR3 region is CASNLAGEAYEQYF. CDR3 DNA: TGTGCCAGCAACTTAGCGGGGGAGGCCTACGAGCAGTACTTC.

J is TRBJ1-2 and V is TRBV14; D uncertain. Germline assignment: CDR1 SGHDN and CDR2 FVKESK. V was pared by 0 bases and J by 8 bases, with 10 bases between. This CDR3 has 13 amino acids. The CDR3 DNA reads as TGTGCCAGCAGCCAAGATTCCCGGTGGGGCTACACCTTC. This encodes CASSQDSRWGYTF.

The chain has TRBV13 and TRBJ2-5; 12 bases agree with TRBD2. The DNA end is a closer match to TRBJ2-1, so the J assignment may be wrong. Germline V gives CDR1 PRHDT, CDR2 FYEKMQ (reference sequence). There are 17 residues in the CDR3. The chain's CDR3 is CASSLMFWTSGAGEQFF. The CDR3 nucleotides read TGTGCCAGCAGCTTAATGTTTTGGACTAGCGGGGCCGGTGAGCAGTTCTTC.

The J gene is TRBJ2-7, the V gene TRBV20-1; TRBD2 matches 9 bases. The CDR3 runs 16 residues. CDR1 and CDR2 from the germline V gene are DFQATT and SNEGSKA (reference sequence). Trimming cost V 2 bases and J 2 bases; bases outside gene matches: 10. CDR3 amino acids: CSARTLAGPGAYEQYF. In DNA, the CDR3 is TGCAGTGCTAGAACGCTAGCGGGACCTGGGGCCTACGAGCAGTACTTC.

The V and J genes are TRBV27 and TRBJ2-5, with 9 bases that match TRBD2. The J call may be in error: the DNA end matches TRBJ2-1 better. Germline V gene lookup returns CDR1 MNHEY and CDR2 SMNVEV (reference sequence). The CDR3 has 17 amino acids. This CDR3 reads CASRPFLLAGIYNEQFF. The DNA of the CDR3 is TGTGCCAGCAGGCCATTCCTCCTAGCGGGAATCTACAATGAGCAGTTCTTC.

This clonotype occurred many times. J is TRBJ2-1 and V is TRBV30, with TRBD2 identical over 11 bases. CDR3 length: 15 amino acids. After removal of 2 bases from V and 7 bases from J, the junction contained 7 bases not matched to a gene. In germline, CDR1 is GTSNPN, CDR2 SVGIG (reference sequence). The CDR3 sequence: CAWSPTSGRGNEQFF. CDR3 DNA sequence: TGTGCCTGGAGTCCCACTAGCGGGAGAGGTAATGAGCAGTTCTTC. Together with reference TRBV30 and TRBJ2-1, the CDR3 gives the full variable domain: SQTIHQWPATLVQPVGSPLSLECTVEGTSNPNLYWYRQAAGRGLQLLFYSVGIGQISSEVPQNLSASRPQDRQFILSSKKLLLSDSGFYLCAWSPTSGRGNEQFFGPGTRLTVL.

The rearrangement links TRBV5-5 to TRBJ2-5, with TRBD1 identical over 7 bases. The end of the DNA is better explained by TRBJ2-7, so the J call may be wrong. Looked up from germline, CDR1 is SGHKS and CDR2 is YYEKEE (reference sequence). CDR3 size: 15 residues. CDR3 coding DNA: TGTGCCAGCAGCTCGACAGGGTTTTCAACCTACGAGCAGTACTTC. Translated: CASSSTGFSTYEQYF.

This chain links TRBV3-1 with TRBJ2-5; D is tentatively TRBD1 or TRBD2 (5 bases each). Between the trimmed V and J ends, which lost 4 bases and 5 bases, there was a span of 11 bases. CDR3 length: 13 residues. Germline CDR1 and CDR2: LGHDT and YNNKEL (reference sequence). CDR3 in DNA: TGTGCCAGCAGCCCCTTCGGGGCGGAGACCCAGTACTTC. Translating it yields CASSPFGAETQYF.

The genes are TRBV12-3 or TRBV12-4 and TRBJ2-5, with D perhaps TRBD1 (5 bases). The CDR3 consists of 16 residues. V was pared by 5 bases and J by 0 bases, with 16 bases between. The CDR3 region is CASSTDSPMYQETQYF. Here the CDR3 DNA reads TGTGCCAGCAGTACAGACAGCCCAATGTACCAAGAGACCCAGTACTTC.

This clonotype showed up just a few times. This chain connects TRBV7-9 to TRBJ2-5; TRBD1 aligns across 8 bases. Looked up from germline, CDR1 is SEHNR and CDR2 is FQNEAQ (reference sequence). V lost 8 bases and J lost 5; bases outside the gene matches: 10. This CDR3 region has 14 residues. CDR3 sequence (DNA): TGTGCCAGCGGCCGGGACAGGACTTTCGAGACCCAGTACTTC. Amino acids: CASGRDRTFETQYF.

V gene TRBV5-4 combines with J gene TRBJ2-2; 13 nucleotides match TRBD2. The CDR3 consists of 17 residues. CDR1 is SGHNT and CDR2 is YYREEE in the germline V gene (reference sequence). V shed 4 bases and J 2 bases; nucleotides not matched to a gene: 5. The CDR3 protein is CASSGGLAGANTGELFF. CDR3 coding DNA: TGTGCCAGCAGCGGAGGACTAGCGGGGGCAAACACCGGGGAGCTGTTTTTT.

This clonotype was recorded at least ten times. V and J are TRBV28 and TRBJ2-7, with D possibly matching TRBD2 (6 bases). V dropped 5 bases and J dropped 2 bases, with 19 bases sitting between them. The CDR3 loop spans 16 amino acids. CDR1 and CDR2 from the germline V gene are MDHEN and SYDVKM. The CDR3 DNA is TGTGCCAGCAGTGAAGGCACGGGGAGGTCCCCCTACGAGCAGTACTTC. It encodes CASSEGTGRSPYEQYF.

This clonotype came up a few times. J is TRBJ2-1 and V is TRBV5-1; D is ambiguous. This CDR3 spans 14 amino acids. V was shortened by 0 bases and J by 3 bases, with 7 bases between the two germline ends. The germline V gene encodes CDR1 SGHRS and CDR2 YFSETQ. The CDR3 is CASSLEFIYNEQFF. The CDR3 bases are TGCGCCAGCAGCTTGGAGTTCATCTACAATGAGCAGTTCTTC. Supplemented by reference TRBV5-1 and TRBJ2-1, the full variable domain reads KAGVTQTPRYLIKTRGQQVTLSCSPISGHRSVSWYQQTPGQGLQFLFEYFSETQRNKGNFPGRFSGRQFSNSRSEMNVSTLELGDSALYLCASSLEFIYNEQFFGPGTRLTVL.

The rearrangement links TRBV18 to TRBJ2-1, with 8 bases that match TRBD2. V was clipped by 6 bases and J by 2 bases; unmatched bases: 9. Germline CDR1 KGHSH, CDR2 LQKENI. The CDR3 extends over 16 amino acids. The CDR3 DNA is TGTGCCAGCTCCCCAACGGCGGGACTAGCCTACAATGAGCAGTTCTTC. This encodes CASSPTAGLAYNEQFF. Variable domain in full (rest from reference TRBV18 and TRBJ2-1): NAGVMQNPRHLVRRRGQEARLRCSPMKGHSHVYWYRQLPEEGLKFMVYLQKENIIDESGMPKERFSAEFPKEGPSILRIQQVVRGDSAAYFCASSPTAGLAYNEQFFGPGTRLTVL.

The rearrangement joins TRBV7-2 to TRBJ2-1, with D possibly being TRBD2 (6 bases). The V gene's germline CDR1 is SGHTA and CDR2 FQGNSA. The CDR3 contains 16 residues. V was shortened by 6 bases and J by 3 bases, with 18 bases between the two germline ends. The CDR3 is CASREGSRPVYNEQFF. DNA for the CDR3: TGTGCCAGCAGGGAGGGAAGCCGGCCGGTCTACAATGAGCAGTTCTTC.

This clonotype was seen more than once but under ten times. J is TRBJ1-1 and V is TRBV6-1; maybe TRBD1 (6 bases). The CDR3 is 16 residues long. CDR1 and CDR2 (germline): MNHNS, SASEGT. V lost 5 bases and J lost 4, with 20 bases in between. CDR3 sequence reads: CASSRSVGARGTEAFF. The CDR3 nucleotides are TGTGCCAGCAGTCGGTCAGTGGGGGCGCGGGGCACTGAAGCTTTCTTT.

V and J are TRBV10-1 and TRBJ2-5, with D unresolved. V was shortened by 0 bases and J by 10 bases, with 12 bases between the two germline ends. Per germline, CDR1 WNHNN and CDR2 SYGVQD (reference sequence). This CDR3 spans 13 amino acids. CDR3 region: CASSESMYGSQYF. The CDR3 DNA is TGCGCCAGCAGTGAGTCGATGTACGGTAGCCAGTACTTC.

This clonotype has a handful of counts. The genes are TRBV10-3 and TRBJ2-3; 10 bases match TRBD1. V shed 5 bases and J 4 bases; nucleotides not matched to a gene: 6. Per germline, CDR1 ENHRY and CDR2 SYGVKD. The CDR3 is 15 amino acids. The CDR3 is CAISTGTGESDTQYF. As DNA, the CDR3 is TGTGCCATCAGTACCGGGACAGGGGAGTCAGATACGCAGTATTTT.